Listed here are 22 T cell receptor beta chains from one sample, sequenced in a study of cytomegalovirus exposure and HLA in healthy donors. It was with 60 Vbeta and 13 Jbeta primers that the PCR ran. Clones were read by immunoSEQ multiplex PCR, and TCRdb kept only the in-frame ones, dropping some. The profile covers 30,000 to 40,000 clones, with around 83% appearing a single time and less than 4.5% taken by the ten largest. The sequenced material came from PBMCs. The receptor source for this set is a woman aged 18-29 years in good health and CMV-seronegative.

CDR3 bases: TGTGCCAGCGGTCGAGACGGGGAGCTGTTTTTT. It specifies CASGRDGELFF. The chain joins TRBV6-6 to TRBJ2-2; no clear D gene. The CDR3 covers 11 residues. CDR1 and CDR2 from the germline V gene are MNHNY and SVGAGI (reference sequence). V lost 8 bases and J 7 bases, leaving 8 bases between the germline ends.

This clone was recorded once. This chain joins TRBV5-1 and TRBJ1-4; D is perhaps TRBD1 (6 bases). The CDR3 has 15 amino acids. V lost 2 bases to trimming and J lost 5 bases, with 13 bases between them. The germline gives CDR1 SGHRS, CDR2 YFSETQ. CDR3 amino acids: CASSLQGSGNEKLFF. The CDR3 region has the DNA TGCGCCAGCAGCTTACAGGGATCTGGGAATGAAAAACTGTTTTTT.

This chain's CDR3 is CAWSRAGYYGYTF. The CDR3 region has the DNA TGTGCCTGGAGTAGGGCGGGCTACTATGGCTACACCTTC. The chain links TRBV30 to TRBJ1-2; D gene unclear. V was shortened by 2 bases and J by 3 bases, with 10 bases between the two germline ends. Per the germline V gene, CDR1 is GTSNPN and CDR2 is SVGIG (reference sequence). The CDR3 is 13 amino acids.

This chain links TRBV30 with TRBJ2-2; possibly TRBD2 for D (7 bases). The germline V gene encodes CDR1 GTSNPN and CDR2 SVGIG (reference sequence). The CDR3 is made up of 14 amino acids. Trimming took 3 bases from V and 6 from J, leaving 14 bases between them. CDR3 loop: CAWRTGGASGELFF. As DNA, the CDR3 is TGTGCCTGGAGAACTGGGGGGGCGTCCGGGGAGCTGTTTTTT.

The chain couples TRBV4-3 to TRBJ2-5; weak D call: TRBD1 (6 bases). Germline V CDR1 and CDR2: LGHNA, YSLEER. The CDR3 contains 13 residues. V lost 2 bases to trimming and J lost 11 bases, with 15 bases between them. The CDR3: CASSQNAQGEQYF. The CDR3 DNA is TGCGCCAGCAGCCAAAACGCACAGGGAGAGCAGTACTTC.

V is TRBV29-1 and J is TRBJ2-5, with 7 positions matching TRBD2. The DNA matches TRBJ2-7 better at its end, which makes the J call doubtful. The germline gives CDR1 SQVTM, CDR2 ANQGSEA. The CDR3 is made up of 16 amino acids. CDR3 coding DNA: TGCAGCGTTGAGTTTAGTGTCGGACTAGAGCTTTACGAGCAGTACTTC. Translated: CSVEFSVGLELYEQYF.

V usage is TRBV29-1 and J usage is TRBJ1-1; TRBD1 might be the D (5 bases). V was shortened by 5 bases and J by 7 bases, with 11 bases between the two germline ends. Germline values: CDR1 SQVTM, CDR2 ANQGSEA. The CDR3 sequence is 11 residues long. The CDR3 protein is CSVHGTGEAFF. As DNA, the CDR3 is TGCAGCGTTCATGGAACAGGTGAAGCTTTCTTT.

The CDR3 loop is CATSREKQDYGYTF. CDR3 nucleotide sequence: TGTGCCACCAGCAGAGAAAAACAGGACTATGGCTACACCTTC. The chain links TRBV15 to TRBJ1-2, with TRBD1 as a possible D gene (5 bases). Trimming took 0 bases from V and 3 from J, leaving 8 bases between them. The CDR3 spans 14 residues. Germline assignment: CDR1 LNHNV and CDR2 YYDKDF (reference sequence).

The J gene is TRBJ2-7, the V gene TRBV27; a possible D gene is TRBD1 (6 bases). The V gene lost 6 bases and the J gene lost 8 bases, with 17 bases spanning the gap. The CDR3 consists of 13 residues. CDR1 is MNHEY, CDR2 SMNVEV, per germline (reference sequence). In nucleotides, the CDR3 is TGTGCCAGCAGCAGGGACACCCGTGGTCAGCAGTACTTC. Its translation: CASSRDTRGQQYF.

Here the CDR3 reads CATLSVGQVYGYTF. Written as DNA, the CDR3 is TGTGCCACACTGAGTGTGGGACAGGTCTATGGCTACACCTTC. The chain uses TRBV28 and TRBJ1-2, with 8 bases identical to TRBD1. CDR1 MDHEN and CDR2 SYDVKM come from the germline V gene. The CDR3 loop spans 14 amino acids. Trimming took 10 bases from V and 4 from J; bases not matched to a gene: 11.

CDR3: CASSLMGQTNEKLFF. The CDR3 DNA is TGTGCCAGCAGCTTAATGGGACAGACTAATGAAAAACTGTTTTTT. The chain is built from TRBV7-6 and TRBJ1-4, with TRBD1 matching over 7 bases. V lost 2 bases to trimming and J lost 2 bases; unmatched junction nucleotides: 2. This CDR3 has 15 residues. Germline V gene sequence: CDR1 SGHVS, CDR2 FNYEAQ.

The gene calls are TRBV5-5 and TRBJ1-4; TRBD1 matches 9 bases. V lost 4 bases and J lost 8; bases outside the gene matches: 12. The CDR3 has 16 residues. Germline CDR1 is SGHKS and CDR2 is YYEKEE (reference sequence). This chain's CDR3 is CASSHRDRAGGEKLFF. The CDR3, as DNA: TGTGCCAGCAGCCACCGGGACAGGGCAGGAGGGGAAAAACTGTTTTTT.

V is TRBV11-2 and J is TRBJ2-5; D possibly corresponds to TRBD2 (6 bases). The germline V gene encodes CDR1 SGHAT and CDR2 FQNNGV. V lost 1 base to trimming and J lost 3 bases, with 9 bases between them. The length of the CDR3 is 14 residues. The CDR3 DNA is TGTGCCAGCAGCTTAGTCGGGGGAAAAGAGACCCAGTACTTC. The encoded protein is CASSLVGGKETQYF.

DNA for the CDR3: TGTGCCAGCAGCGAGCGACAGGGCCCAGTCACAGATACGCAGTATTTT. Protein sequence: CASSERQGPVTDTQYF. The chain carries TRBV11-3 and TRBJ2-3, with 7 bases identical to TRBD1. Germline CDR1 reads SGHNT; CDR2 reads YENEEA. V was pared by 5 bases and J by 2 bases, with 10 bases of the junction left unmatched. This CDR3 contains 16 residues.

The rearrangement joins TRBV5-1 to TRBJ1-5; D unclear. Germline CDR1 is SGHRS and CDR2 is YFSETQ. The CDR3 is 14 residues long. Trimming pared 5 bases from V and 7 bases from J, leaving 16 bases between. The CDR3 region has the DNA TGCGCCAGCAGTGACGGAGGATTAGGGCAGCCCCAGCATTTT. Residues: CASSDGGLGQPQHF.

This chain joins TRBV7-9 and TRBJ2-5; 8 bases agree with TRBD2. CDR1 SEHNR and CDR2 FQNEAQ come from the germline V gene (reference sequence). The V segment lost 4 bases and the J segment 5 bases; nucleotides outside the gene matches: 6. There are 14 residues in the CDR3. CDR3 residues: CASSSRSSGETQYF. The CDR3 bases are TGTGCCAGCAGCTCAAGATCTAGCGGGGAGACCCAGTACTTC.

The chain carries TRBV6-6 and TRBJ2-5, with D perhaps matching TRBD1 (6 bases). Gene TRBJ2-7 matches the end of the DNA better, so the J call may be wrong. The germline V gene has CDR1 MNHNY and CDR2 SVGAGI (reference sequence). The CDR3 spans 13 residues. This CDR3 is CASSARDNYEQYF. The CDR3 DNA is TGTGCCAGCAGTGCCCGGGACAACTACGAGCAGTACTTC.

V usage is TRBV6-1 and J usage is TRBJ2-7; D is possibly TRBD2 (6 bases). Germline V gives CDR1 MNHNS, CDR2 SASEGT. V lost 7 bases to trimming and J lost 0 bases, with 16 bases between them. This CDR3 spans 15 amino acids. This CDR3 is CASNQPGLSSYEQYF. For the CDR3, the DNA is TGTGCCAGCAACCAGCCGGGACTGAGCTCCTACGAGCAGTACTTC.

The chain carries TRBV11-2 and TRBJ1-6; D ambiguous. The V gene's germline CDR1 is SGHAT and CDR2 FQNNGV. There are 11 residues in the CDR3. Deletions cut 3 bases from V and 8 bases from J, with 2 bases between. The CDR3 sequence: CASSFYSPLHF. Written as DNA, the CDR3 is TGTGCCAGCAGCTTCTATTCACCCCTCCACTTT.

The chain carries TRBV7-2 and TRBJ2-2; a possible D gene is TRBD2 (6 bases). Looked up from germline, CDR1 is SGHTA and CDR2 is FQGNSA. V lost 3 bases, J lost 5 bases, and 10 bases lay in between. The CDR3 runs 14 residues. Here the CDR3 reads CASSFAGRTGELFF. The CDR3 DNA sequence: TGTGCCAGCAGCTTTGCGGGGAGGACCGGGGAGCTGTTTTTT. Looking up the rest from reference TRBV7-2 and TRBJ2-2 gives the full variable domain: GAGVSQSPSNKVTEKGKDVELRCDPISGHTALYWYRQSLGQGLEFLIYFQGNSAPDKSGLPSDRFSAERTGGSVSTLTIQRTQQEDSAVYLCASSFAGRTGELFFGEGSRLTVL.

The chain recombines TRBV13 with TRBJ2-1; D not resolved. V lost 0 bases to trimming and J lost 3 bases, with 6 bases between them. CDR3 size: 14 residues. Germline V lookup: CDR1 PRHDT, CDR2 FYEKMQ (reference sequence). The DNA of the CDR3 is TGTGCCAGCAGCTTAGGCTCTAGCTACAATGAGCAGTTCTTC. Its translation: CASSLGSSYNEQFF.

A single count supports this clone. The chain carries TRBV7-6 and TRBJ2-3; 9 positions match TRBD1. Germline V gene lookup returns CDR1 SGHVS and CDR2 FNYEAQ. The J segment lost 8 bases and the V segment lost 5 bases, leaving 8 bases of the junction unmatched. The CDR3 is made up of 14 amino acids. The CDR3 DNA follows: TGTGCCAGCAGCCCCGGGACAGGGAGGGTTACGCAGTATTTT. It translates to CASSPGTGRVTQYF.